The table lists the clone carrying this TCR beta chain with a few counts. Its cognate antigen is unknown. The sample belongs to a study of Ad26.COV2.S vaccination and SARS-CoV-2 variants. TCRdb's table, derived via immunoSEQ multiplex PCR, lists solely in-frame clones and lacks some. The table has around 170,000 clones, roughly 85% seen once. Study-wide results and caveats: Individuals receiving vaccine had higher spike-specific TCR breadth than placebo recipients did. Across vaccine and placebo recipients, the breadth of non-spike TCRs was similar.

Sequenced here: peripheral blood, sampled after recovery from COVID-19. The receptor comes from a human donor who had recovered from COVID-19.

CDR3 sequence reads: CASSLTSANTGELFF. The CDR3 DNA sequence: TGTGCCAGCAGCTTAACCAGCGCCAACACCGGGGAGCTGTTTTTT. The J gene is TRBJ2-2, the V gene TRBV11-1; no firm D call. V lost 2 bases, J lost 2 bases, and 9 bases lay in between. Germline V CDR1 and CDR2: SGHAT, FQDESV (reference sequence). CDR3 length equals 15 residues.